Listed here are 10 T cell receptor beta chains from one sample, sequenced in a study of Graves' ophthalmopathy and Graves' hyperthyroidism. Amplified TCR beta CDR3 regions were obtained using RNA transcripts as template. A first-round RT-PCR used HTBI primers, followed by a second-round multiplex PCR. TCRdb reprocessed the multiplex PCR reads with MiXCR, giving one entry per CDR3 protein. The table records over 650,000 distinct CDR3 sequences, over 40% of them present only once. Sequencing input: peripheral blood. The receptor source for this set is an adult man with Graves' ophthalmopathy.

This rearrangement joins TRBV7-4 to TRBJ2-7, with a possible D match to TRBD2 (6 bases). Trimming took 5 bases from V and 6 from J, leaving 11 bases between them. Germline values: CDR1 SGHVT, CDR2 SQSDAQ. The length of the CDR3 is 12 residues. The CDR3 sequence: CASSRDSREQYF. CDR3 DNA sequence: TGTGCCAGCAGCCGGGACTCCCGCGAGCAGTACTTC.

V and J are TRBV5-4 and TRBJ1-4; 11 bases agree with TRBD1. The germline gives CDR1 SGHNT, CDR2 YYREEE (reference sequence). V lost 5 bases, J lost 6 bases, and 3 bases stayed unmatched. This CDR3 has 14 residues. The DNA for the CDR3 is TGTGCCAGCAGAGGACAGGGGGCGTATGAAAAACTGTTTTTT. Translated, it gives CASRGQGAYEKLFF.

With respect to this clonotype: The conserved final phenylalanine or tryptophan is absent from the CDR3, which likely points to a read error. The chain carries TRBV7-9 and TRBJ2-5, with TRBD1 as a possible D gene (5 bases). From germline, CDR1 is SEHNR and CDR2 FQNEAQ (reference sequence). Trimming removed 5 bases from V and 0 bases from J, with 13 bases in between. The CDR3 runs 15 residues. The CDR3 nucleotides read TGTGCCAGCAGCCAAGGGGAAGGGGACCAAGAGACCCAGTACGTC. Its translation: CASSQGEGDQETQYV.

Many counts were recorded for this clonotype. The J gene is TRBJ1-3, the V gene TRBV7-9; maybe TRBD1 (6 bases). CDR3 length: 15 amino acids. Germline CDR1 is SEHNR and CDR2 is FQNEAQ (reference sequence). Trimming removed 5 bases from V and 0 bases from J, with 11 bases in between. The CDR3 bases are TGTGCCAGCAGCCCCCGGACAGCCTCTGGAAACACCATATATTTT. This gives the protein CASSPRTASGNTIYF.

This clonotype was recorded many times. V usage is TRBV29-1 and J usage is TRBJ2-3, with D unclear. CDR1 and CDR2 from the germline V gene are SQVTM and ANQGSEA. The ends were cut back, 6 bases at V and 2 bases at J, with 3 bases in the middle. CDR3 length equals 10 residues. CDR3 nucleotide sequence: TGCAGCGTCACCACAGATACGCAGTATTTT. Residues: CSVTTDTQYF.

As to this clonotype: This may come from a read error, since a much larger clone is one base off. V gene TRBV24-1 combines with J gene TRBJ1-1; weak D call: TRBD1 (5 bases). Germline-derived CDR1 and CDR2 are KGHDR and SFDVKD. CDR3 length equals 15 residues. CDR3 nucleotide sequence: TGTGCCAGCAGTTACTCGACAGCTATGAACACTGAAGCTTCCTTT. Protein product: CASSYSTAMNTEASF.

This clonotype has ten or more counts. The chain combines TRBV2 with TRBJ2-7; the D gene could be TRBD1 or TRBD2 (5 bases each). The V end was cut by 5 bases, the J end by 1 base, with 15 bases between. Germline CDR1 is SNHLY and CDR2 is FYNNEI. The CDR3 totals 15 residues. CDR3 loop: CASSPQVGGSYEQYF. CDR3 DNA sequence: TGTGCCAGCAGTCCCCAGGTTGGGGGATCCTACGAGCAGTACTTC.

The CDR3 DNA reads as TGTGCCAGCAGTCTTGCGGGGACCTATAATTCACCCCTCCACTTT. Amino acid sequence: CASSLAGTYNSPLHF. The chain combines TRBV9 with TRBJ1-6; D unclear. With 5 bases removed from V and 2 bases from J, the gap between germline ends came to 11 bases. The germline V gene has CDR1 SGDLS and CDR2 YYNGEE. The CDR3 is 15 residues long.

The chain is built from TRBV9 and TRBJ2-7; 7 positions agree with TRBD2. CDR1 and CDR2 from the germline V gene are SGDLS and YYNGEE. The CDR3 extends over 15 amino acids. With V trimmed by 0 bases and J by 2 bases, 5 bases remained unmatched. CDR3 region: CASSVGASGAYEQYF. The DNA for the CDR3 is TGTGCCAGCAGCGTAGGGGCTAGCGGAGCCTACGAGCAGTACTTC.

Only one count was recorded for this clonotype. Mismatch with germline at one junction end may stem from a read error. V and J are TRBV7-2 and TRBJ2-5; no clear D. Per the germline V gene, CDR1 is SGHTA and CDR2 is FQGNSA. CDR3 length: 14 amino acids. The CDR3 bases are TGCGCCAGCAGCACCCCGACTTTCCAAGAGACCCAGTACTTC. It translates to CASSTPTFQETQYF.